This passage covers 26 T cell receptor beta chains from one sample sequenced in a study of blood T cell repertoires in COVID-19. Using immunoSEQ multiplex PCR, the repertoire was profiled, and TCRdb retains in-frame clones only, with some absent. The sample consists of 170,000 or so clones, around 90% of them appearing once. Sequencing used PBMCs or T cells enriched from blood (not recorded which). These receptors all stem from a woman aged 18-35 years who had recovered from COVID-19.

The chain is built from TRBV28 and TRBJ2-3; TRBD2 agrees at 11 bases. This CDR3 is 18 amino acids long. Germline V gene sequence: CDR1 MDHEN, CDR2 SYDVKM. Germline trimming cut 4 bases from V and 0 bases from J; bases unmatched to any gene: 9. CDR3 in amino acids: CASSWGLAAASSTDTQYF. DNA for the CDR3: TGTGCCAGCAGTTGGGGACTAGCGGCAGCGTCTAGCACAGATACGCAGTATTTT.

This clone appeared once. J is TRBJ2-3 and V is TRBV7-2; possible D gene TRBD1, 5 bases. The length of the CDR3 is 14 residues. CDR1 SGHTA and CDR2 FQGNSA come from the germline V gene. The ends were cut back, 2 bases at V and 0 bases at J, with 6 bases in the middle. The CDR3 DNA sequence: TGTGCCAGCAGCTTACGACAGAGCACAGATACGCAGTATTTT. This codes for CASSLRQSTDTQYF.

The CDR3 protein is CASSLQNSYEQYF. DNA of the CDR3: TGCGCCAGCAGCTTACAGAACTCCTACGAGCAGTACTTC. The V gene is TRBV5-1, the J gene TRBJ2-7; D gene uncertain. The length of the CDR3 is 13 residues. Germline V gene data show CDR1 as SGHRS and CDR2 as YFSETQ. Trimming removed 2 bases from V and 0 bases from J, with 6 bases in between.

For the CDR3, the DNA is TGTGCCACCAGCGGTGAAGTCCGGGGCGAACTTTCCAGGGGCTATGGCTACACCTTC. This sequence encodes CATSGEVRGELSRGYGYTF. This chain connects TRBV15 to TRBJ1-2, with D perhaps matching TRBD1 (6 bases). The CDR3 is made up of 19 amino acids. From germline, CDR1 is LNHNV and CDR2 YYDKDF (reference sequence). V was trimmed by 5 bases and J by 4 bases, leaving 29 bases between them.

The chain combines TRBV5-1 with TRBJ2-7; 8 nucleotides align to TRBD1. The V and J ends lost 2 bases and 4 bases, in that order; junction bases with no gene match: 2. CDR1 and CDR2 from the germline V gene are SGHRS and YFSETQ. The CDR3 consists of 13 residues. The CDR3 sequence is CASSLNRGYEQYF. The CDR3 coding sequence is TGCGCCAGCAGCTTAAACAGGGGGTACGAGCAGTACTTC.

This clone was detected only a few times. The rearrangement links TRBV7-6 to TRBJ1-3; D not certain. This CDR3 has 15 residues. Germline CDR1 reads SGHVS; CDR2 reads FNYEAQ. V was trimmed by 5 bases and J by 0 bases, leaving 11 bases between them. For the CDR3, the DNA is TGTGCCAGCAGCCCTTCGGGTGTCTCTGGAAACACCATATATTTT. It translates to CASSPSGVSGNTIYF.

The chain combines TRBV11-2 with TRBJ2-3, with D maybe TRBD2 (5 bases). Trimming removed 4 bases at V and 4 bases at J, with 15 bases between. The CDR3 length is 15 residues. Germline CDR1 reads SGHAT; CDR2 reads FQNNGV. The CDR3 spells CASSSGLGISDTQYF. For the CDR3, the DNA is TGTGCCAGCAGCTCGGGGTTAGGGATTTCAGATACGCAGTATTTT.

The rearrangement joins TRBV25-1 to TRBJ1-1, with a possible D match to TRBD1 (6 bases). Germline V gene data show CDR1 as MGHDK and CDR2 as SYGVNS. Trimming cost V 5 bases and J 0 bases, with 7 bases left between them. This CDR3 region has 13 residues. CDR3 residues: CASSRQVNTEAFF. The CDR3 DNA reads TGTGCCAGCAGTAGACAGGTGAACACTGAAGCTTTCTTT.

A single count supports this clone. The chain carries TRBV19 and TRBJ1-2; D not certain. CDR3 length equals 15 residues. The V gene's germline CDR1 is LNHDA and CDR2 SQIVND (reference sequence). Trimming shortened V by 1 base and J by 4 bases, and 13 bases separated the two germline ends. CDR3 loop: CASSIVTGFPYGYTF. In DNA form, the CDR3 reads TGTGCCAGTAGTATAGTTACGGGTTTCCCCTATGGCTACACCTTC.

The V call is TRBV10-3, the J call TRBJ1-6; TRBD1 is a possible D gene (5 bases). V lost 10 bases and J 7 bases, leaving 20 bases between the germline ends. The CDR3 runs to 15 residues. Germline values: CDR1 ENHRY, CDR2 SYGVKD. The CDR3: CATQGQKPYNSPLHF. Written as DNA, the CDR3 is TGTGCCACCCAGGGTCAAAAACCTTACAATTCACCCCTCCACTTT.

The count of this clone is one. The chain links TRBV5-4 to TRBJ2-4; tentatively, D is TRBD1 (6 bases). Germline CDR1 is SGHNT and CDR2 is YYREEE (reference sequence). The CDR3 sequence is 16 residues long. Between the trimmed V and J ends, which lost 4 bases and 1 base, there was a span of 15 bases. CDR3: CASSHDRRPAKNIQYF. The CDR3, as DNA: TGTGCCAGCAGCCATGACAGGCGCCCTGCCAAAAACATTCAGTACTTC.

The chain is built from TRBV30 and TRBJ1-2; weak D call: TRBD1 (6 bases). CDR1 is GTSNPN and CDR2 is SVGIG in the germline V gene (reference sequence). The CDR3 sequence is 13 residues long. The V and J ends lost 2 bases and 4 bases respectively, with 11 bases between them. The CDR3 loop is CAWSPGAGYGYTF. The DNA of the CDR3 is TGTGCCTGGAGTCCAGGGGCCGGCTATGGCTACACCTTC.

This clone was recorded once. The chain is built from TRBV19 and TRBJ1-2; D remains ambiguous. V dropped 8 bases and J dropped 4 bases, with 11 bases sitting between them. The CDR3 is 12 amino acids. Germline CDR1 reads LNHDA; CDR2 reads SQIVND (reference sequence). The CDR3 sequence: CASGEGPYGYTF. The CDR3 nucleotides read TGTGCCAGTGGTGAGGGCCCCTATGGCTACACCTTC.

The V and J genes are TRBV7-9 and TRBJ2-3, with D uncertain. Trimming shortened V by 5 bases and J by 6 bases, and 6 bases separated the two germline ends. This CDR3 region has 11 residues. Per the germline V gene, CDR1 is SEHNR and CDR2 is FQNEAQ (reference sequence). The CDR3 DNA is TGTGCCAGCAGCGCGTTGGATACGCAGTATTTT. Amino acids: CASSALDTQYF.

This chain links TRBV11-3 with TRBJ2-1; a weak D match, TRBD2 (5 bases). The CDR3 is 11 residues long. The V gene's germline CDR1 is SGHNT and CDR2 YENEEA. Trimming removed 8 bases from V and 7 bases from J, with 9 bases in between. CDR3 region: CASSGENEQFF. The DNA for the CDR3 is TGTGCCAGCTCCGGGGAGAATGAGCAGTTCTTC.

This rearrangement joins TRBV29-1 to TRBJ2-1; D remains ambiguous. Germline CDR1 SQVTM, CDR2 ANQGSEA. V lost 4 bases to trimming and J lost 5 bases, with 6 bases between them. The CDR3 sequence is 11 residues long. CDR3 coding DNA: TGCAGCGTTGGGGCCGACAATGAGCAGTTCTTC. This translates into CSVGADNEQFF.

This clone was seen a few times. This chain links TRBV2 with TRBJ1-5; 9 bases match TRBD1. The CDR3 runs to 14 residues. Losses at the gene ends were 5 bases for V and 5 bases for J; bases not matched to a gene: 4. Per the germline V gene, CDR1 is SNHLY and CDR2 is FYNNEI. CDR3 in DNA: TGTGCCAGCAGTTCCGACAGGGGGGATCAGCCCCAGCATTTT. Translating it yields CASSSDRGDQPQHF.

This chain's CDR3 is CASSQDLRSNEKLFF. CDR3 coding DNA: TGCGCCAGCAGCCAAGATTTACGGAGTAACGAAAAACTGTTTTTT. The V call is TRBV4-3, the J call TRBJ1-4; D ambiguous. Germline V gene sequence: CDR1 LGHNA, CDR2 YSLEER. The length of the CDR3 is 15 residues. V was cut by 0 bases and J by 8 bases, with 13 bases left in between.

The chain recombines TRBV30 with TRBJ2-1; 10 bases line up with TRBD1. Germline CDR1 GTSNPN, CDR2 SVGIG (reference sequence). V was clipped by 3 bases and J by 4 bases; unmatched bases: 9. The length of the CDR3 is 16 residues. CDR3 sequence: CAWSSPRQGAYNEQFF. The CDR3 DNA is TGTGCCTGGAGCTCTCCCAGACAGGGGGCATACAATGAGCAGTTCTTC.

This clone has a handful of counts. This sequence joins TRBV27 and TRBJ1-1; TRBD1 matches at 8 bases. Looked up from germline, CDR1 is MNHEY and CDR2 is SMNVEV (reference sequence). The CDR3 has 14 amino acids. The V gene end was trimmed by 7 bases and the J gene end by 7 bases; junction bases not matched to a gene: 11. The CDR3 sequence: CASTPPGQGGEAFF. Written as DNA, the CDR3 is TGTGCCAGCACCCCCCCCGGACAGGGCGGTGAAGCTTTCTTT.

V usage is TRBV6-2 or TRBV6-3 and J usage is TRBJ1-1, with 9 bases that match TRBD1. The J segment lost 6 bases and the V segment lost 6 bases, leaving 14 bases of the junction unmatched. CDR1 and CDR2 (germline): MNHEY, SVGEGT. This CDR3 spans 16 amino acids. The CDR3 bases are TGTGCCAGCAGCCCCGGGACAGGGACCTTGGTATCTGAAGCTTTCTTT. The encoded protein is CASSPGTGTLVSEAFF.

In nucleotides, the CDR3 is TGTGCCAGCATCCCATTCGGGGATGAAAAACTGTTTTTT. Translated: CASIPFGDEKLFF. The chain couples TRBV7-9 to TRBJ1-4; D gene ambiguous. CDR1 and CDR2 (germline): SEHNR, FQNEAQ (reference sequence). The CDR3 loop spans 13 amino acids. Trimming cost V 7 bases and J 6 bases, with 12 bases left between them.

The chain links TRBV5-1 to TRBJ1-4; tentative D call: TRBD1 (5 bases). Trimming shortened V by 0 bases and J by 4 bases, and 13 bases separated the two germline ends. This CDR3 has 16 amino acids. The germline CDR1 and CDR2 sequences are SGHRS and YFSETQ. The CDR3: CASSLEGAPGNEKLFF. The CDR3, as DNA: TGCGCCAGCAGCTTGGAAGGGGCTCCCGGTAATGAAAAACTGTTTTTT.

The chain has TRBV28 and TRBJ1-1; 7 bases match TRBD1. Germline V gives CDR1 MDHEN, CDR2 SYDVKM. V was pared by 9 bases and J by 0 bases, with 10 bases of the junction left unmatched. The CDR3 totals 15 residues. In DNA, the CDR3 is TGTGCCAGTTCTAAACAGGGGCCATTGAACACTGAAGCTTTCTTT. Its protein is CASSKQGPLNTEAFF.

The CDR3 DNA reads as TGTGCCAGCAGTTTTCGGGACAGGGTTTCGAACGAGCAGTACTTC. Its translation is CASSFRDRVSNEQYF. V and J are TRBV28 and TRBJ2-7; 9 nucleotides align to TRBD1. The CDR3 has 15 amino acids. J lost 5 bases, V lost 3 bases, and 8 bases had no gene match. Germline V gives CDR1 MDHEN, CDR2 SYDVKM.

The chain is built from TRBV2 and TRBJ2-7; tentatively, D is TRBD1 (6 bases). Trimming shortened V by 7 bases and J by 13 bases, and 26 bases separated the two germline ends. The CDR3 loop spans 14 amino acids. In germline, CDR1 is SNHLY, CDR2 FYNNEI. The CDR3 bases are TGTGCCAGCATTAGGACTGGACAGACTGCCGAGGATTACTTC. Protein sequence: CASIRTGQTAEDYF. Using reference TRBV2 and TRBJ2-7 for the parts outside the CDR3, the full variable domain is EPEVTQTPSHQVTQMGQEVILRCVPISNHLYFYWYRQILGQKVEFLVSFYNNEISEKSEIFDDQFSVERPDGSNFTLKIRSTKLEDSAMYFCASIRTGQTAEDYFGPGTRLTVT.